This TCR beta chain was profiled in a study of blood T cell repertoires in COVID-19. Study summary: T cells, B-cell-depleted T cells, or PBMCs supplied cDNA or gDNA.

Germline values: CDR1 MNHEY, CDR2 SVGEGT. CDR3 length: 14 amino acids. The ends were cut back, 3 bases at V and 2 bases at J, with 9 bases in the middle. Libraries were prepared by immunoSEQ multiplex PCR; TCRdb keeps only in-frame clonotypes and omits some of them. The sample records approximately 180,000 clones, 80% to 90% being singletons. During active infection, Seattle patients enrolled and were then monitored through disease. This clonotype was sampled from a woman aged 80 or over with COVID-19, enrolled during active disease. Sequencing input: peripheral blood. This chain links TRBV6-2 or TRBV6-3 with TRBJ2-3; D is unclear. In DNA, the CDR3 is TGTGCCAGCAGTTATGTAACAGTCACAGATACGCAGTATTTT. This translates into CASSYVTVTDTQYF.